This passage covers 29 T cell receptor beta chains from one sample sequenced in a study of cytomegalovirus exposure and HLA in healthy donors. PCR employed 60 Vbeta and 13 Jbeta primers. TCRdb's table, derived via immunoSEQ multiplex PCR, lists solely in-frame clones and lacks some. This sample has 150,000 to 200,000 clones, with 70% to 90% found just once. Sequencing was carried out using PBMCs. These receptors came from a woman aged 18 to 35 in good health and CMV-seropositive.

J is TRBJ2-3 and V is TRBV7-9, with 8 bases matching TRBD2. From germline, CDR1 is SEHNR and CDR2 FQNEAQ (reference sequence). The CDR3 is 17 residues long. V lost 3 bases to trimming and J lost 0 bases; unmatched junction nucleotides: 8. As DNA, the CDR3 is TGTGCCAGCAGCTTCCCTAGCGGGCTTAGGAGCACAGATACGCAGTATTTT. Translating gives CASSFPSGLRSTDTQYF.

The V gene is TRBV7-9, the J gene TRBJ1-2, with 9 positions matching TRBD1. The CDR3 loop spans 15 amino acids. Germline CDR1 is SEHNR and CDR2 is FQNEAQ (reference sequence). Trimming took 3 bases from V and 7 from J; bases not matched to a gene: 9. The CDR3 region has the DNA TGTGCCAGCAGCTTCGGACAGGGGATCATAGGTGGCTACACCTTC. Translating gives CASSFGQGIIGGYTF.

The chain employs TRBV13 and TRBJ1-2, with TRBD1 as a possible D gene (5 bases). The germline CDR1 and CDR2 sequences are PRHDT and FYEKMQ (reference sequence). Trimming took off 4 bases at V and 4 bases at J, with 13 bases between the two ends. The CDR3 runs 14 residues. CDR3 loop: CASSSPGRGYGYTF. The CDR3 coding sequence is TGTGCCAGCAGCTCCCCCGGTAGGGGCTATGGCTACACCTTC.

This clone has just a few counts. V usage is TRBV4-1 and J usage is TRBJ1-3; maybe TRBD1 (5 bases). Trimming cost V 2 bases and J 1 base, with 9 bases left between them. Germline V lookup: CDR1 MGHRA, CDR2 YSYEKL. This CDR3 comprises 15 residues. Here the CDR3 reads CASSQRGTSGNTIYF. The CDR3 nucleotides are TGCGCCAGCAGCCAAAGGGGAACGTCTGGAAACACCATATATTTT.

This clone was seen only once. This chain joins TRBV5-1 and TRBJ1-3; D not resolved. The V gene's germline CDR1 is SGHRS and CDR2 YFSETQ. Trimming took off 2 bases at V and 0 bases at J, with 12 bases between the two ends. The CDR3 is 16 amino acids. CDR3 coding DNA: TGCGCCAGCAGCTTAGGTGGGCTGAGCTCTGGAAACACCATATATTTT. Translating gives CASSLGGLSSGNTIYF.

This sequence joins TRBV15 and TRBJ2-5, with D possibly being TRBD2 (5 bases). The V and J ends lost 9 bases and 4 bases respectively, with 21 bases between them. In germline, CDR1 is LNHNV, CDR2 YYDKDF (reference sequence). The CDR3 is made up of 15 amino acids. The CDR3 is CATAPGSRWGETQYF. DNA of the CDR3: TGTGCCACTGCTCCGGGAAGTAGGTGGGGAGAGACCCAGTACTTC.

This chain uses TRBV7-2 with TRBJ2-5, with D maybe TRBD2 (5 bases). Germline V gene data show CDR1 as SGHTA and CDR2 as FQGNSA. This CDR3 region has 13 residues. V shed 2 bases and J shed 4 bases, with 8 bases lying between them. The CDR3 sequence: CASSLTRRETQYF. The CDR3 coding sequence is TGTGCCAGCAGCTTAACTAGGCGAGAGACCCAGTACTTC. The full variable domain, completed using reference TRBV7-2 and TRBJ2-5, is GAGVSQSPSNKVTEKGKDVELRCDPISGHTALYWYRQSLGQGLEFLIYFQGNSAPDKSGLPSDRFSAERTGGSVSTLTIQRTQQEDSAVYLCASSLTRRETQYFGPGTRLLVL.

This sequence joins TRBV4-1 and TRBJ2-2; perhaps TRBD1 as D (6 bases). Germline CDR1 reads MGHRA; CDR2 reads YSYEKL. V lost 4 bases and J lost 1, with 10 bases in between. This CDR3 region has 15 residues. The CDR3 nucleotides read TGCGCCAGCAGCCCCGGACAGATGAACACCGGGGAGCTGTTTTTT. It specifies CASSPGQMNTGELFF.

The chain joins TRBV11-2 to TRBJ1-1; D perhaps matches TRBD1 (5 bases). V was clipped by 4 bases and J by 0 bases, with 18 bases between them. The CDR3 runs 17 residues. Germline V gives CDR1 SGHAT, CDR2 FQNNGV. As DNA, the CDR3 is TGTGCCAGCAGCTCTAGAAAGGGGCTTTATATGAACACTGAAGCTTTCTTT. It specifies CASSSRKGLYMNTEAFF.

V gene TRBV29-1 combines with J gene TRBJ2-7, with 8 positions matching TRBD1. The CDR3 length is 12 residues. Germline lookup yields CDR1 SQVTM and CDR2 ANQGSEA. The CDR3, as DNA: TGCGTCGCGGGACAGGCTGCTCGCGAGCAGTACTTC. Amino acid sequence: CVAGQAAREQYF.

The V gene is TRBV27, the J gene TRBJ1-2; possible D gene TRBD1, 6 bases. The germline V and J ends were trimmed by 6 bases and 4 bases, with 9 bases remaining between them. The CDR3 contains 12 residues. CDR1 and CDR2 (germline): MNHEY, SMNVEV (reference sequence). CDR3 DNA: TGTGCCAGCAGGGACAGCTTCTATGGCTACACCTTC. It encodes CASRDSFYGYTF.

V is TRBV9 and J is TRBJ2-3; TRBD2 aligns across 10 bases. With V trimmed by 2 bases and J by 3 bases, 3 bases remained unmatched. The CDR3 loop spans 15 amino acids. CDR1 and CDR2 (germline): SGDLS, YYNGEE. CDR3 nucleotides: TGTGCCAGCAGCGTCGGTAGCGGGGGGACAGATACGCAGTATTTT. Amino acid sequence: CASSVGSGGTDTQYF.

The chain carries TRBV11-3 and TRBJ1-2; TRBD1 might be the D (5 bases). This CDR3 has 12 amino acids. The germline V gene has CDR1 SGHNT and CDR2 YENEEA. Trimming left V 5 bases short and J 10 bases short, with 14 bases between. CDR3 coding DNA: TGTGCCAGCAGCCCGGGGGGGGAATCCTACACCTTC. The encoded protein is CASSPGGESYTF.

This chain joins TRBV6-1 and TRBJ2-3, with 11 bases matching TRBD1. CDR3 length: 15 amino acids. V dropped 5 bases and J dropped 6; count of bases not matched to a gene: 7. CDR1 is MNHNS, CDR2 SASEGT, per germline. CDR3 coding DNA: TGTGCCAGCAGTTCCCGGACAGGGGGCAAGGATACGCAGTATTTT. Translating it yields CASSSRTGGKDTQYF.

The chain joins TRBV28 to TRBJ2-5; D perhaps matches TRBD2 (7 bases). Germline V gene data show CDR1 as MDHEN and CDR2 as SYDVKM. Trimming removed 2 bases from V and 5 bases from J, with 15 bases in between. The CDR3 spans 15 residues. The CDR3 loop reads CASSLGGAEGETQYF. The CDR3 DNA is TGTGCCAGCAGTTTAGGGGGGGCAGAAGGGGAGACCCAGTACTTC.

The V gene is TRBV11-2, the J gene TRBJ2-4; D unresolved. The germline CDR1 and CDR2 sequences are SGHAT and FQNNGV. The V end was cut by 5 bases, the J end by 6 bases, with 14 bases between. The CDR3 extends over 14 amino acids. In DNA form, the CDR3 reads TGTGCCAGCAGCCGGGTCTCCCTCTCAAACATTCAGTACTTC. It translates to CASSRVSLSNIQYF.

The V gene is TRBV5-4, the J gene TRBJ2-7; D is ambiguous. This CDR3 is 13 amino acids long. V was cut by 0 bases and J by 3 bases, with 7 bases left in between. Germline values: CDR1 SGHNT, CDR2 YYREEE (reference sequence). CDR3 amino acids: CASSLGSSYEQYF. In nucleotides, the CDR3 is TGTGCCAGCAGCTTGGGTTCCAGCTACGAGCAGTACTTC.

V gene TRBV14 combines with J gene TRBJ2-4, with D unresolved. There are 13 residues in the CDR3. V gave up 0 bases and J gave up 2 bases, with 2 bases separating them. Germline CDR1 and CDR2: SGHDN and FVKESK. The CDR3 DNA follows: TGTGCCAGCAGCCAAGATACCAAAAACATTCAGTACTTC. It specifies CASSQDTKNIQYF.

The chain carries TRBV5-4 and TRBJ1-3; TRBD1 is a possible D gene (6 bases). CDR1 and CDR2 (germline): SGHNT, YYREEE (reference sequence). Deletions cut 4 bases from V and 4 bases from J, with 9 bases between. The CDR3 runs 13 residues. Here the CDR3 DNA reads TGTGCCAGCAGCACCGGACAGGGAAACACCATATATTTT. This encodes CASSTGQGNTIYF.

V usage is TRBV20-1 and J usage is TRBJ2-3; 8 bases match TRBD1. CDR3 length: 11 amino acids. Germline V lookup: CDR1 DFQATT, CDR2 SNEGSKA (reference sequence). The V segment lost 3 bases and the J segment 15 bases; nucleotides outside the gene matches: 8. CDR3 loop: CSASEGTGSYF. CDR3 DNA sequence: TGCAGTGCTAGTGAGGGGACAGGTAGTTATTTT.

This rearrangement joins TRBV29-1 to TRBJ2-1; D might be TRBD2 (7 bases). There are 14 residues in the CDR3. CDR1 and CDR2 from the germline V gene are SQVTM and ANQGSEA. The DNA of the CDR3 is TGCAGTGGGGGAGGGGGTACCTCCTACAATGAGCAGTTCTTC. Translation gives CSGGGGTSYNEQFF.

This chain uses TRBV29-1 with TRBJ1-2; unclear D gene. In germline, CDR1 is SQVTM, CDR2 ANQGSEA. The V end was cut by 3 bases, the J end by 7 bases, with 12 bases between. The CDR3 length is 12 residues. The CDR3 spells CSVDPGSGGYTF. The CDR3, as DNA: TGCAGCGTTGATCCCGGTTCCGGTGGCTACACCTTC.

J is TRBJ2-3 and V is TRBV12-5, with D possibly matching TRBD1 (6 bases). Trimming shortened V by 6 bases and J by 2 bases, and 12 bases separated the two germline ends. Germline V gene lookup returns CDR1 LGHNT and CDR2 FRNRAP. The length of the CDR3 is 14 residues. The CDR3, as DNA: TGTGCTAGTGGCACAAACAGGGTCACAGATACGCAGTATTTT. As protein: CASGTNRVTDTQYF.

V is TRBV15 and J is TRBJ2-7; 7 bases fit TRBD2. J lost 4 bases, V lost 5 bases, and 8 bases had no gene match. Germline CDR1 reads LNHNV; CDR2 reads YYDKDF (reference sequence). The CDR3 runs to 14 residues. The CDR3 nucleotides are TGTGCCACCAGCTCCGCGCGGGGGTGGTACGAGCAGTACTTC. Translated: CATSSARGWYEQYF.

The rearrangement links TRBV19 to TRBJ2-1, with 10 bases fitting TRBD1. CDR3 size: 13 residues. Germline lookup yields CDR1 LNHDA and CDR2 SQIVND (reference sequence). V shed 9 bases and J 4 bases; nucleotides not matched to a gene: 3. DNA of the CDR3: TGTGCCAGCGGACAGGGGGAATACAATGAGCAGTTCTTC. Encoded protein: CASGQGEYNEQFF.

V and J are TRBV9 and TRBJ1-1; D not resolved. Trimming removed 3 bases at V and 8 bases at J, with 14 bases between. The CDR3 has 13 residues. CDR1 is SGDLS and CDR2 is YYNGEE in the germline V gene. CDR3 sequence reads: CASSAPGSPEAFF. For the CDR3, the DNA is TGTGCCAGCAGCGCACCCGGGAGCCCCGAAGCTTTCTTT.

This clone was detected only once. The chain combines TRBV4-2 with TRBJ2-2; D is undetermined. This CDR3 spans 14 amino acids. V shed 2 bases and J shed 4 bases, with 8 bases lying between them. Germline-derived CDR1 and CDR2 are LGHNA and YNFKEQ. CDR3 protein: CASSQLPGTGELFF. CDR3 DNA: TGTGCCAGCAGCCAACTCCCCGGCACCGGGGAGCTGTTTTTT.

The sample holds one count of this clone. V usage is TRBV30 and J usage is TRBJ2-1; 7 bases fit TRBD2. V shed 2 bases and J 6 bases; nucleotides not matched to a gene: 10. Germline V gene lookup returns CDR1 GTSNPN and CDR2 SVGIG (reference sequence). This CDR3 has 15 amino acids. CDR3 DNA: TGTGCCTGGAGTAATCACCTCGGGGGGACCAATGAGCAGTTCTTC. Amino acids: CAWSNHLGGTNEQFF.

V is TRBV5-6 and J is TRBJ2-5; 7 nucleotides align to TRBD2. The V gene's germline CDR1 is SGHDT and CDR2 YYEEEE. CDR3 size: 17 residues. The V and J ends lost 0 bases and 7 bases, in that order; junction bases with no gene match: 15. The CDR3 loop reads CASSLVVLRGGRGTQYF. The CDR3 coding sequence is TGTGCCAGCAGCTTGGTGGTCCTTCGCGGGGGACGTGGGACCCAGTACTTC.